This TCR beta chain was obtained from a study of blood T cell repertoires in COVID-19. Study information: Sample material is recorded as cDNA or gDNA derived from T cells, B-cell-depleted T cells, or PBMCs.

Only in-frame clones appear in the TCRdb table, and some are missing; sequencing was by immunoSEQ multiplex PCR. In the table there are around 46,000 clones, around 87% of which are singletons. This CDR3 comprises 16 residues. CDR1 and CDR2 (germline): MDHEN, SYDVKM. V was pared by 3 bases and J by 3 bases, with 18 bases between. The chain couples TRBV28 to TRBJ2-7, with a possible D match to TRBD1 (8 bases). The clonotype was recovered from a man aged 40-50 years with active COVID-19. The source material was peripheral blood. CDR3 coding DNA: TGTGCCAGCAGTTTCCCTGGACAGGGAGGGAGCTACGAGCAGTACTTC. It yields the protein CASSFPGQGGSYEQYF.